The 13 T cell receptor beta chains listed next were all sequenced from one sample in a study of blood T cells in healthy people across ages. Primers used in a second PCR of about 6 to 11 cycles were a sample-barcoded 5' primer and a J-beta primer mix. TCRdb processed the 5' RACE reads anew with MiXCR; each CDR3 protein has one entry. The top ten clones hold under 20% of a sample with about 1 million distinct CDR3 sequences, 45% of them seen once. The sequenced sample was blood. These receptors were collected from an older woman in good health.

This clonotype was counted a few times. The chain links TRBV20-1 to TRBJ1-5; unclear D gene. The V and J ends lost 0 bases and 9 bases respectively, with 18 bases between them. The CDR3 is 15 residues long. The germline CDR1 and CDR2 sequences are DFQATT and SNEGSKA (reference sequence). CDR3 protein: CSAREAGKGAPPQHF. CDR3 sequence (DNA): TGCAGTGCTAGAGAGGCGGGGAAGGGTGCTCCGCCCCAGCATTTT.

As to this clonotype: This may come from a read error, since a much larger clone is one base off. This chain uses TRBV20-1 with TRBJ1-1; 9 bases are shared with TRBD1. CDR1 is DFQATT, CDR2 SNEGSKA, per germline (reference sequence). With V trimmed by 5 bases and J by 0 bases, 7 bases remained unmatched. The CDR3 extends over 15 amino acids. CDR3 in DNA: TGCAGTGCTCGAATGGGGACAGGGATGAACACTGAAGCTTTCTTT. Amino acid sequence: CSARMGTGMNTEAFF.

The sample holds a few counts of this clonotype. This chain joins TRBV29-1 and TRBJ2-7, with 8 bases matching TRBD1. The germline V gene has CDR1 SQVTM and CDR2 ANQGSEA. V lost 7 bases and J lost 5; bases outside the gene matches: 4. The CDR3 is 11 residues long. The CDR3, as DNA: TGCAGCGGGACAGGGAACGACGAGCAGTACTTC. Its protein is CSGTGNDEQYF.

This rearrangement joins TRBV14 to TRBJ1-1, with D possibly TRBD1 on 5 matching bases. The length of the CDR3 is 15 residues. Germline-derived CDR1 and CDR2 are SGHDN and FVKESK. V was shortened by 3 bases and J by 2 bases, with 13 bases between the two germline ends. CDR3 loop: CASSQRQNPNTEAFF. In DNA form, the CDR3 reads TGTGCCAGCAGCCAGAGACAGAACCCTAACACTGAAGCTTTCTTT.

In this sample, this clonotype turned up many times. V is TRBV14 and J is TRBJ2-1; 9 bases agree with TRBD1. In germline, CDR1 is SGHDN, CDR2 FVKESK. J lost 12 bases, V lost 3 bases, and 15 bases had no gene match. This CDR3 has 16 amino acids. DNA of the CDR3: TGTGCCAGCAGCCACCTGGGACAGGGAAGAGTCATGGCGCAGTTCTTC. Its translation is CASSHLGQGRVMAQFF.

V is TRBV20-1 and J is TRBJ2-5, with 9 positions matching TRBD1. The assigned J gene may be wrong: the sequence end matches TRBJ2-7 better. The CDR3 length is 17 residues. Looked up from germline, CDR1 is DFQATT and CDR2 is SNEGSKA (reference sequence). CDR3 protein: CSARDSYVGTGWYEQYF. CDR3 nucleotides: TGCAGTGCTAGAGATAGTTATGTTGGGACAGGGTGGTACGAGCAGTACTTC.

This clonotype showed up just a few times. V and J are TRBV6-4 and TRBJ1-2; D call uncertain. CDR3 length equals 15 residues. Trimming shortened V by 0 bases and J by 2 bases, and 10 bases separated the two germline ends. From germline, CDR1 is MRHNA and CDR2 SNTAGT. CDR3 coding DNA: TGTGCCAGCAGTGACTCGGGGAGGGAAAACTATGGCTACACCTTC. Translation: CASSDSGRENYGYTF.

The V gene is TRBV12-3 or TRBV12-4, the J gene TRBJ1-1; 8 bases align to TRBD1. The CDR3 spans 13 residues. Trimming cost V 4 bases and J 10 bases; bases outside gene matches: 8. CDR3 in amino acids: CASSSSDRGLAFF. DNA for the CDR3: TGTGCCAGCAGTTCTTCCGACAGGGGCCTAGCTTTCTTT.

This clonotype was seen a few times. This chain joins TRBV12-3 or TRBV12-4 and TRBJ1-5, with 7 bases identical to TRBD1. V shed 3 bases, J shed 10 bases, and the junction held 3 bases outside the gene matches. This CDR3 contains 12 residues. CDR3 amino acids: CASSFDREPQHF. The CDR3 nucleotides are TGTGCCAGCAGTTTCGACAGGGAACCCCAGCATTTT.

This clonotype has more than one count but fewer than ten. The CDR3 here is CSARDPGRGSYEQYF. CDR3 bases: TGCAGTGCTAGAGACCCCGGAAGGGGCTCCTACGAGCAGTACTTC. This sequence joins TRBV20-1 and TRBJ2-7, with D possibly matching TRBD1 (5 bases). This CDR3 is built from 15 residues. V was trimmed by 0 bases and J by 0 bases, leaving 12 bases between them. The V gene's germline CDR1 is DFQATT and CDR2 SNEGSKA (reference sequence).

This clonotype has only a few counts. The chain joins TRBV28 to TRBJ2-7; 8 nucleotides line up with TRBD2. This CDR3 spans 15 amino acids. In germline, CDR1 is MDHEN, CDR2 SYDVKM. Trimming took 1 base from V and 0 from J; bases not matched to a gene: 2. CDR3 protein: CASSLYRGGSYEQYF. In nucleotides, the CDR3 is TGTGCCAGCAGTTTATACCGGGGGGGCTCCTACGAGCAGTACTTC.

The CDR3 DNA reads TGTGCTAGTGGTGTGAGGGGATCCCACGAGCAGTACTTC. Encoded protein: CASGVRGSHEQYF. The V gene is TRBV12-5, the J gene TRBJ2-4; D is possibly TRBD1 or TRBD2 (5 bases each). The J call is uncertain, as TRBJ2-7 better fits the DNA end. The CDR3 runs 13 residues. In germline, CDR1 is LGHNT, CDR2 FRNRAP.

Written as DNA, the CDR3 is TGTGCCAGCAGCGGGGGAGCCACTGAAGCTTTCTTT. It specifies CASSGGATEAFF. The gene calls are TRBV2 and TRBJ1-1; possibly TRBD1 for D (5 bases). This CDR3 is built from 12 residues. The germline V gene has CDR1 SNHLY and CDR2 FYNNEI. Trimming cost V 6 bases and J 4 bases, with 9 bases left between them.